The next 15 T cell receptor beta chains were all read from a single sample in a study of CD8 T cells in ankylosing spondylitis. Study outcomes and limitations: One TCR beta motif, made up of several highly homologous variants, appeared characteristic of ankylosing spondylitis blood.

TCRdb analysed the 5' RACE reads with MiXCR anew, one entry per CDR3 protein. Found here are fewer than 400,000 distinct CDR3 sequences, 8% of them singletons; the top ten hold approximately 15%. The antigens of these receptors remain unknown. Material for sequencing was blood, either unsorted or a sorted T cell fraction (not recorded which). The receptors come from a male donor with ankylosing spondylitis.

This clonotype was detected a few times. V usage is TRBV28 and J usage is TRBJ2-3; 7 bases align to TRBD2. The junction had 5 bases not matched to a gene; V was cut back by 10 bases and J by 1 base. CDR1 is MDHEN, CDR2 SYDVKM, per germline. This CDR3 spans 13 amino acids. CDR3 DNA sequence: TGTGCCATCGAGCGGGAAGGCACAGATACGCAGTATTTT. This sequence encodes CAIEREGTDTQYF.

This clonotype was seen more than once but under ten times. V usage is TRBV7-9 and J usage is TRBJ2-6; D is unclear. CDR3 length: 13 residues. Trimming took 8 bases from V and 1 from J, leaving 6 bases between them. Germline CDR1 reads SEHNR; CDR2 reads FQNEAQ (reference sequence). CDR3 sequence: CASGASGANVLTF. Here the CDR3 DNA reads TGTGCCAGCGGCGCATCTGGGGCCAACGTCCTGACTTTC.

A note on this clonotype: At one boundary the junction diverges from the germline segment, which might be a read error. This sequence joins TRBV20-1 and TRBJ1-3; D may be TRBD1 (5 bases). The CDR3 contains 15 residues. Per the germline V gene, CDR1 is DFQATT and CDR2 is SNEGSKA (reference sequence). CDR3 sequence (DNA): TGCGGTGCTAGAATACAGGATTTCTCTGGAAACACCATATATTTT. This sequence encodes CGARIQDFSGNTIYF.

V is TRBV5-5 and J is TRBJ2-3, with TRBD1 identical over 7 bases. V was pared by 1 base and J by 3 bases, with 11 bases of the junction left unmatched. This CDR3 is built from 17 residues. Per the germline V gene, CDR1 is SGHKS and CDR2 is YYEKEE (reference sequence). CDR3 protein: CASSLRGGAALTDTQYF. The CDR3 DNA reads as TGTGCCAGCAGCTTGCGAGGGGGCGCGGCGTTAACAGATACGCAGTATTTT.

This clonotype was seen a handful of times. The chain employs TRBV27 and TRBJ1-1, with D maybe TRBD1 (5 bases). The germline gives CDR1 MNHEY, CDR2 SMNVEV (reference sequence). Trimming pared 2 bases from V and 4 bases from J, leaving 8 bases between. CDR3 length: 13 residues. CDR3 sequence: CASSLDQGTEAFF. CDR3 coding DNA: TGTGCCAGCAGTTTAGATCAGGGCACTGAAGCTTTCTTT.

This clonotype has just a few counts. CDR3: CASSPGLAETQYF. CDR3 DNA: TGTGCCAGCTCACCAGGGCTAGCAGAGACCCAGTACTTC. This rearrangement joins TRBV18 to TRBJ2-5, with D possibly being TRBD2 (5 bases). Trimming removed 2 bases from V and 4 bases from J, with 8 bases in between. Germline values: CDR1 KGHSH, CDR2 LQKENI. The CDR3 is 13 residues long.

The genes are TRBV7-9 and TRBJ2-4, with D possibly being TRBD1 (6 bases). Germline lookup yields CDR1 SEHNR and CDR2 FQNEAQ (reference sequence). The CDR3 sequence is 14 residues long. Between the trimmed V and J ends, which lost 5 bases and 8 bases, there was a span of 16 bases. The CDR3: CASSPRQVGDIQYF. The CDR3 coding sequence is TGTGCCAGCAGCCCAAGACAGGTTGGAGACATTCAGTACTTC.

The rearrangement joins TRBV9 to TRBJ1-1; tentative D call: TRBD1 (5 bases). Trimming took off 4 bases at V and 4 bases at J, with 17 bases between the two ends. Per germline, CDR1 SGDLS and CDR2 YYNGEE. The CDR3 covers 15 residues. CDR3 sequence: CASSPGTLASTEAFF. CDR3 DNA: TGTGCCAGCAGCCCGGGGACCCTAGCAAGCACTGAAGCTTTCTTT.

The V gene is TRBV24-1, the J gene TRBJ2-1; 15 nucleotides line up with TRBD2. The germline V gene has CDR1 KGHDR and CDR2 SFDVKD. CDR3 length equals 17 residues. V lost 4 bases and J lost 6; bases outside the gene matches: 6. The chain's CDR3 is CATSDQGLAGGRNEQFF. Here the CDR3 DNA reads TGTGCCACCAGTGACCAGGGACTAGCGGGAGGACGCAATGAGCAGTTCTTC.

The chain's CDR3 is CSAQTGLATDTQYF. CDR3 nucleotides: TGCAGTGCCCAAACTGGGCTAGCGACAGATACGCAGTATTTT. V and J are TRBV20-1 and TRBJ2-3, with a weak D call TRBD2 (6 bases). The V gene's germline CDR1 is DFQATT and CDR2 SNEGSKA (reference sequence). The CDR3 loop spans 14 amino acids. V was clipped by 6 bases and J by 3 bases, with 16 bases between them.

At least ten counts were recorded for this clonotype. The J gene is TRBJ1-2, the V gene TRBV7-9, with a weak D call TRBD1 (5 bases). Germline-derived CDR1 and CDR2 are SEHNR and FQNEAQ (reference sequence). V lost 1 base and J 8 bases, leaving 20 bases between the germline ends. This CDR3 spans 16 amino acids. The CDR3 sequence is CASSLDTGPIRGGYTF. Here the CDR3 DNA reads TGTGCCAGCAGCTTAGATACGGGACCGATAAGAGGAGGCTACACCTTC. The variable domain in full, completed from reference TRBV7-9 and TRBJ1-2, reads DTGVSQNPRHKITKRGQNVTFRCDPISEHNRLYWYRQTLGQGPEFLTYFQNEAQLEKSRLLSDRFSAERPKGSFSTLEIQRTEQGDSAMYLCASSLDTGPIRGGYTFGSGTRLTVV.

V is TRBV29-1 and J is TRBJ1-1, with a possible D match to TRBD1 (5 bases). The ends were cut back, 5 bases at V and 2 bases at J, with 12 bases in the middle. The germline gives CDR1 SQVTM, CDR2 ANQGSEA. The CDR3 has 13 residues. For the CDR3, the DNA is TGCAGCGTTACGGGGGTCTCTAACACTGAAGCTTTCTTT. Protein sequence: CSVTGVSNTEAFF.

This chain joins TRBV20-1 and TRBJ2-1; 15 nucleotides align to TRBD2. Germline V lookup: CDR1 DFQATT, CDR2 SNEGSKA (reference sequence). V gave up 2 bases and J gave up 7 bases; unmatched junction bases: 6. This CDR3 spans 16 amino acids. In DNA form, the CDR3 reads TGCAGTGCTAGATCCGGGGGGACTAGCGGGAGGAATGAGCAGTTCTTC. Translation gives CSARSGGTSGRNEQFF.

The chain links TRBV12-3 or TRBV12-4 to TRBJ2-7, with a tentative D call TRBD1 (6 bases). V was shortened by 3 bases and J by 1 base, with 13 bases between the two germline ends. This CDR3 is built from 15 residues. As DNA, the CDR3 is TGTGCCAGCAGTTTTAGTGGTCAGGGGTCCTACGAGCAGTACTTC. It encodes CASSFSGQGSYEQYF.

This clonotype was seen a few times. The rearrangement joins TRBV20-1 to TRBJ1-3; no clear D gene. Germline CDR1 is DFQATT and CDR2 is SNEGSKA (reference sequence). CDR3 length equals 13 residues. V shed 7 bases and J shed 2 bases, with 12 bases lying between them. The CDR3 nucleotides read TGCAGTGTTTTTACTTGGGCTGGAAACACCATATATTTT. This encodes CSVFTWAGNTIYF.